Each of the 8 T cell receptor beta chains below was sequenced from the same sample in a study of cytomegalovirus exposure and HLA in healthy donors. The PCR employed 60 Vbeta primers together with 13 Jbeta primers. This table comes from immunoSEQ multiplex PCR, and its TCRdb copy is limited to in-frame clones, with some not included. The repertoire has about 160,000 clones, about 78% of them found once; the top ten carry about 1.5%. Sequenced: PBMCs. All receptors derive from a male donor in good health and CMV-seronegative.

The chain is built from TRBV7-8 and TRBJ2-2; a weak D match, TRBD2 (6 bases). Germline V lookup: CDR1 SGHVS, CDR2 FQNEAQ. CDR3 length: 12 residues. Trimming removed 7 bases at V and 6 bases at J, with 9 bases between. The CDR3 is CASNGGSGELFF. DNA of the CDR3: TGTGCCAGCAACGGGGGTTCCGGGGAGCTGTTTTTT.

The V gene is TRBV10-3, the J gene TRBJ2-7; 9 nucleotides match TRBD2. After removal of 11 bases from V and 3 bases from J, the junction contained 8 bases not matched to a gene. Germline values: CDR1 ENHRY, CDR2 SYGVKD. This CDR3 is built from 13 residues. The CDR3 is CAWEGSGSYEQYF. The CDR3 bases are TGTGCCTGGGAGGGTAGCGGGAGCTACGAGCAGTACTTC.

The rearrangement links TRBV7-9 to TRBJ1-2; D is uncertain. V dropped 3 bases and J dropped 8 bases, with 13 bases sitting between them. CDR3 length: 13 residues. Germline CDR1 is SEHNR and CDR2 is FQNEAQ (reference sequence). In DNA form, the CDR3 reads TGTGCCAGCAGCTTGGCGGCGGGTAGGGGCTACACCTTC. It is translated as CASSLAAGRGYTF.

This CDR3 reads CASSLSGGHEKLFF. DNA for the CDR3: TGTGCCAGCAGCTTGAGCGGGGGGCATGAAAAACTGTTTTTT. This chain uses TRBV7-2 with TRBJ1-4, with TRBD1 as a possible D gene (6 bases). Germline-derived CDR1 and CDR2 are SGHTA and FQGNSA. This CDR3 spans 14 amino acids. The V gene lost 3 bases and the J gene lost 6 bases, with 11 bases spanning the gap.

The V and J genes are TRBV6-5 and TRBJ1-2, with TRBD1 matching 7 bases. Trimming took 2 bases from V and 8 from J; bases not matched to a gene: 11. The CDR3 has 15 residues. In germline, CDR1 is MNHEY, CDR2 SVGAGI. DNA of the CDR3: TGTGCCAGCAGTTACGTGGGACAGCGGAGCTTGGGCTACACCTTC. Residues: CASSYVGQRSLGYTF.

This chain connects TRBV5-1 to TRBJ1-2, with a weak D call TRBD1 (5 bases). Germline CDR1 and CDR2: SGHRS and YFSETQ. Trimming took 0 bases from V and 2 from J, leaving 8 bases between them. The CDR3 has 14 residues. The CDR3 here is CASSLEGYNYGYTF. The CDR3 bases are TGCGCCAGCAGCTTGGAGGGGTACAACTATGGCTACACCTTC.

This rearrangement joins TRBV4-3 to TRBJ1-4; TRBD1 agrees at 10 bases. Germline values: CDR1 LGHNA, CDR2 YSLEER. The CDR3 length is 15 residues. V shed 4 bases, J shed 3 bases, and the junction held 2 bases outside the gene matches. CDR3 DNA: TGCGCCAGCAGCCTGGGGACAGGGGCTAATGAAAAACTGTTTTTT. This gives the protein CASSLGTGANEKLFF.

This clone was recorded only once. Here the CDR3 reads CASSHMGLPYEQYF. The CDR3 bases are TGCGCCAGCAGCCACATGGGACTTCCCTACGAGCAGTACTTC. The chain has TRBV4-1 and TRBJ2-7; D is possibly TRBD2 (6 bases). The CDR3 sequence is 14 residues long. V was pared by 3 bases and J by 2 bases, with 11 bases between. Germline V lookup: CDR1 MGHRA, CDR2 YSYEKL.